This is a list of T cell receptor beta chains from one sample in a study of cytomegalovirus exposure and HLA in healthy donors. TCRdb's table, derived via immunoSEQ multiplex PCR, lists solely in-frame clones and lacks some. The data show about 140,000 clones, with 80% seen just once and roughly 2.4% held by the top ten. The material sequenced was PBMCs. The source is a man in his forties or fifties in good health and CMV-seronegative. Both conserved end residues are part of each CDR3. The order of the fields is V gene, clone size, J gene, D gene, CDR3 DNA, CDR3 protein. The D gene is left open where the match is weak. Clone size is shown for a subset of rows, as once, few, many or a class of expanded clone.

v_call: TRBV6-6
clone_size: -
j_call: TRBJ1-2
d_call: -
cdr3_nt: TGTGCCAGCAGCTTGACTTCCACCTCGTTTCAGTATGGCTACACCTTC
cdr3_aa: CASSLTSTSFQYGYTF

v_call: TRBV29-1
clone_size: -
j_call: TRBJ2-3
d_call: TRBD1
cdr3_nt: TGCAGCGGGAGACAGGGGCACATCACAGATACGCAGTATTTT
cdr3_aa: CSGRQGHITDTQYF

v_call: TRBV30
clone_size: -
j_call: TRBJ1-1
d_call: -
cdr3_nt: TGTGCCTGGAGACCTCCGGGGACTACCACTGAAGCTTTCTTT
cdr3_aa: CAWRPPGTTTEAFF

v_call: TRBV7-3
clone_size: -
j_call: TRBJ2-7
d_call: TRBD2
cdr3_nt: TGTGCCAGCAGCTCGTCAGCGGGAGTATACGAGCAGTACTTC
cdr3_aa: CASSSSAGVYEQYF

v_call: TRBV28
clone_size: -
j_call: TRBJ1-2
d_call: TRBD1
cdr3_nt: TGTGCCAGCAGTTCCGGACAGGGACGTTATGGCTACACCTTC
cdr3_aa: CASSSGQGRYGYTF

v_call: TRBV5-1
clone_size: -
j_call: TRBJ1-4
d_call: TRBD1
cdr3_nt: TGCGCCAGCAGCTTGTCGACAGGGGGCGGGAATGAAAAACTGTTTTTT
cdr3_aa: CASSLSTGGGNEKLFF

v_call: TRBV30
clone_size: -
j_call: TRBJ2-5
d_call: TRBD2
cdr3_nt: TGTGCCTGGAGTGTAGTAGCGGGGGGAGGAGTAGAAGAGACCCAGTACTTC
cdr3_aa: CAWSVVAGGGVEETQYF

v_call: TRBV28
clone_size: -
j_call: TRBJ2-7
d_call: TRBD1
cdr3_nt: TGTGCCAGCAGTGACAGGGGGTACGAGCAGTACTTC
cdr3_aa: CASSDRGYEQYF

v_call: TRBV21-1
clone_size: -
j_call: TRBJ2-1
d_call: -
cdr3_nt: TGTGCCAGCAGTCTTTCTAGGTGCCCTATCGATGAGCAGTTCTTC
cdr3_aa: CASSLSRCPIDEQFF

v_call: TRBV2
clone_size: -
j_call: TRBJ1-5
d_call: -
cdr3_nt: TGTGCCAGCAGTGAAGTAGGGGATCAGCCCCAGCATTTT
cdr3_aa: CASSEVGDQPQHF

v_call: TRBV5-1
clone_size: -
j_call: TRBJ2-1
d_call: -
cdr3_nt: TGCGCCAGCAGCCCCGGAGTTTCGAGCGAGGAGGGGCTTGGGTACAATGAGCAGTTCTTC
cdr3_aa: CASSPGVSSEEGLGYNEQFF

v_call: TRBV5-1
clone_size: -
j_call: TRBJ1-4
d_call: TRBD1
cdr3_nt: TGCGCCAGCAGCCCCACAGGGGGTAATGAAAAACTGTTTTTT
cdr3_aa: CASSPTGGNEKLFF

v_call: TRBV4-1
clone_size: few
j_call: TRBJ2-1
d_call: -
cdr3_nt: TGCGCCAGCAGCCAAGGAGTGGCGGGATCGGGTGAGCAGTTCTTC
cdr3_aa: CASSQGVAGSGEQFF

v_call: TRBV2
clone_size: -
j_call: TRBJ2-5
d_call: TRBD1
cdr3_nt: TGTGCCAGGGACAGGGGGCGGGAGACCCAGTACTTC
cdr3_aa: CARDRGRETQYF

v_call: TRBV5-1
clone_size: once
j_call: TRBJ2-1
d_call: -
cdr3_nt: TGCGCCAGCAGGTCTTCTCCGCAGGAAGCTTATATCAACTACAATGAGCAGTTCTTC
cdr3_aa: CASRSSPQEAYINYNEQFF

v_call: TRBV5-1
clone_size: -
j_call: TRBJ2-3
d_call: -
cdr3_nt: TGCGCCAGCAGCTTGGCAGGGGGGATTTACACAGATACGCAGTATTTT
cdr3_aa: CASSLAGGIYTDTQYF

v_call: TRBV18
clone_size: -
j_call: TRBJ1-1
d_call: -
cdr3_nt: TGTGCCAGCTCACCTAACGGGAACACTGAAGCTTTCTTT
cdr3_aa: CASSPNGNTEAFF

v_call: TRBV9
clone_size: -
j_call: TRBJ2-3
d_call: TRBD2
cdr3_nt: TGTGCCAGCAGCGTAGAAGGACTAGCTAGAGATACGCAGTATTTT
cdr3_aa: CASSVEGLARDTQYF

v_call: TRBV28
clone_size: -
j_call: TRBJ1-1
d_call: -
cdr3_nt: TGTGCCAGCAGTTCGGGAGGTATGAACACTGAAGCTTTCTTT
cdr3_aa: CASSSGGMNTEAFF

v_call: TRBV4-2
clone_size: -
j_call: TRBJ2-7
d_call: -
cdr3_nt: TGTGCCAGCAGCCAAGTTGGGGACACTTCCTACGAGCAGTACTTC
cdr3_aa: CASSQVGDTSYEQYF